Each of the 27 T cell receptor beta chains below was sequenced from the same sample in a study of Ad26.COV2.S vaccination and SARS-CoV-2 variants. Specified treatment: roughly 18 received Ad26.COV2.S at low or high dose, single or two shots; about 5 received placebo; per-sample allocation not given. The samples date from day 63 after the first vaccine or placebo injection. Method: immunoSEQ multiplex PCR; TCRdb's copy keeps in-frame clones and lacks some. The table includes a few hundred thousand clones, 70% to 90% detected once. Sequencing used peripheral blood, obtained in a trial of Ad26.COV2.S vaccine versus placebo. These receptors originate from a person aged 18-65 years who received the Ad26.COV2.S COVID-19 vaccine or a placebo.

V and J are TRBV6-5 and TRBJ2-5; D might be TRBD2 (6 bases). V lost 3 bases and J 5 bases, leaving 19 bases between the germline ends. The germline V gene encodes CDR1 MNHEY and CDR2 SVGAGI. The CDR3 length is 16 residues. The CDR3 spells CASSYKSLGSGETQYF. CDR3 DNA sequence: TGTGCCAGCAGTTATAAGAGCCTCGGGAGCGGGGAGACCCAGTACTTC.

This chain connects TRBV28 to TRBJ2-3; tentative D call: TRBD1 (5 bases). V gave up 7 bases and J gave up 2 bases, with 16 bases separating them. The CDR3 extends over 15 amino acids. From germline, CDR1 is MDHEN and CDR2 SYDVKM. CDR3 residues: CASISPPTDTDTQYF. CDR3 bases: TGTGCCAGCATTTCCCCCCCGACAGACACAGATACGCAGTATTTT.

The V call is TRBV6-1, the J call TRBJ1-3; D gene unclear. Trimming removed 1 base at V and 0 bases at J, with 13 bases between. CDR1 MNHNS and CDR2 SASEGT come from the germline V gene. The CDR3 length is 17 residues. The CDR3, as DNA: TGTGCCAGCAGTGAAGGCCGGACCTCGAGCTCTGGAAACACCATATATTTT. Its protein product is CASSEGRTSSSGNTIYF.

This clone was counted once. This sequence joins TRBV6-5 and TRBJ1-2; D is perhaps TRBD1 (5 bases). The CDR3 is 16 amino acids. From germline, CDR1 is MNHEY and CDR2 SVGAGI. Trimming pared 0 bases from V and 4 bases from J, leaving 15 bases between. The CDR3 protein is CASSYSIEGSGYGYTF. In nucleotides, the CDR3 is TGTGCCAGCAGTTACTCGATCGAGGGGTCGGGCTATGGCTACACCTTC.

This chain connects TRBV9 to TRBJ1-5, with D perhaps matching TRBD1 (5 bases). The V gene's germline CDR1 is SGDLS and CDR2 YYNGEE. Trimming took 0 bases from V and 7 from J, leaving 11 bases between them. The CDR3 loop spans 14 amino acids. CDR3 sequence: CASSVGGDGQPQHF. In nucleotides, the CDR3 is TGTGCCAGCAGCGTAGGGGGGGACGGACAGCCCCAGCATTTT.

The rearrangement uses TRBV7-9 and TRBJ2-7; D perhaps matches TRBD2 (5 bases). Germline V gene data show CDR1 as SEHNR and CDR2 as FQNEAQ (reference sequence). V was trimmed by 3 bases and J by 5 bases, leaving 11 bases between them. This CDR3 is 13 amino acids long. The CDR3 region is CASSLAGVHEQYF. Written as DNA, the CDR3 is TGTGCCAGCAGCTTGGCGGGCGTACACGAGCAGTACTTC. Combining the CDR3 with reference TRBV7-9 and TRBJ2-7 gives the whole variable domain DTGVSQNPRHKITKRGQNVTFRCDPISEHNRLYWYRQTLGQGPEFLTYFQNEAQLEKSRLLSDRFSAERPKGSFSTLEIQRTEQGDSAMYLCASSLAGVHEQYFGPGTRLTVT.

The chain combines TRBV6-1 with TRBJ2-7; 11 bases fit TRBD2. CDR1 and CDR2 from the germline V gene are MNHNS and SASEGT. CDR3 length equals 16 residues. The trim removed 4 bases at V and 1 base at J, leaving 6 bases unmatched. The DNA of the CDR3 is TGTGCCAGCAGTGCTACCGGGACTAGCGGATCCTACGAGCAGTACTTC. It is translated as CASSATGTSGSYEQYF.

The chain couples TRBV30 to TRBJ2-1; TRBD2 matches at 9 bases. This CDR3 has 14 residues. The J segment lost 0 bases and the V segment lost 4 bases, leaving 1 base of the junction unmatched. The germline V gene has CDR1 GTSNPN and CDR2 SVGIG (reference sequence). CDR3 sequence reads: CAWNSGSSYNEQFF. DNA for the CDR3: TGTGCCTGGAATAGCGGGAGCTCCTACAATGAGCAGTTCTTC.

This clone was seen a single time. The gene calls are TRBV30 and TRBJ1-3; D might be TRBD1 (5 bases). The ends were cut back, 3 bases at V and 1 base at J, with 10 bases in the middle. The CDR3 runs to 14 residues. The germline V gene encodes CDR1 GTSNPN and CDR2 SVGIG (reference sequence). CDR3 sequence: CAWSQGTSGNTIYF. The DNA for the CDR3 is TGTGCCTGGAGCCAGGGTACGTCTGGAAACACCATATATTTT.

V is TRBV7-8 and J is TRBJ2-3, with D unclear. The CDR3 spans 14 residues. V was shortened by 3 bases and J by 2 bases, with 9 bases between the two germline ends. CDR1 and CDR2 from the germline V gene are SGHVS and FQNEAQ. The CDR3: CASSFDLSTDTQYF. For the CDR3, the DNA is TGTGCCAGCAGCTTTGACTTGTCCACAGATACGCAGTATTTT.

The sample holds one count of this clone. The rearrangement links TRBV29-1 to TRBJ1-2; D gene ambiguous. The V and J ends lost 4 bases and 6 bases respectively, with 6 bases between them. CDR1 and CDR2 from the germline V gene are SQVTM and ANQGSEA. The CDR3 totals 10 residues. The CDR3 sequence: CSVGPDGYTF. CDR3 nucleotides: TGCAGCGTTGGCCCGGATGGCTACACCTTC.

The chain carries TRBV7-8 and TRBJ1-2; D perhaps matches TRBD1 (6 bases). CDR3 length: 16 amino acids. V lost 3 bases and J lost 1, with 15 bases in between. Germline-derived CDR1 and CDR2 are SGHVS and FQNEAQ. Written as DNA, the CDR3 is TGTGCCAGCAGCTTCAGACTAAGACAGGTTAACTATGGCTACACCTTC. Protein: CASSFRLRQVNYGYTF. The variable domain in full, with the rest retrieved from reference TRBV7-8 and TRBJ1-2, is GAGVSQSPRYKVAKRGQDVALRCDPISGHVSLFWYQQALGQGPEFLTYFQNEAQLDKSGLPSDRFFAERPEGSVSTLKIQRTQQEDSAVYLCASSFRLRQVNYGYTFGSGTRLTVV.

J is TRBJ1-2 and V is TRBV12-5; D perhaps matches TRBD1 (5 bases). The CDR3 totals 13 residues. The germline V and J ends were trimmed by 6 bases and 3 bases, with 11 bases remaining between them. Germline loops: CDR1 LGHNT, CDR2 FRNRAP. The CDR3 loop is CASGLGTDYGYTF. CDR3 nucleotides: TGTGCTAGTGGCCTCGGGACTGACTATGGCTACACCTTC.

This clone was seen once. This chain links TRBV6-1 with TRBJ1-6; D call uncertain. The V gene's germline CDR1 is MNHNS and CDR2 SASEGT. Between the trimmed V and J ends, which lost 1 base and 5 bases, there was a span of 6 bases. The CDR3 loop spans 14 amino acids. The CDR3 bases are TGTGCCAGCAGTGAAGAGTCGGATAATTCACCCCTCCACTTT. Its translation is CASSEESDNSPLHF.

The chain links TRBV7-9 to TRBJ2-1; D not certain. The CDR3 is made up of 12 amino acids. Germline V CDR1 and CDR2: SEHNR, FQNEAQ (reference sequence). Trimming removed 5 bases from V and 7 bases from J, with 9 bases in between. Here the CDR3 DNA reads TGTGCCAGCAGCATCGACCGGAATGAGCAGTTCTTC. The encoded protein is CASSIDRNEQFF.

V and J are TRBV6-6 and TRBJ1-1, with D possibly TRBD1 on 6 matching bases. The CDR3 loop spans 14 amino acids. Germline loops: CDR1 MNHNY, CDR2 SVGAGI (reference sequence). V lost 2 bases to trimming and J lost 7 bases, with 14 bases between them. CDR3 region: CASSYNGDKSEAFF. In nucleotides, the CDR3 is TGTGCCAGCAGTTACAATGGGGACAAAAGTGAAGCTTTCTTT.

This clone has only one observation. This chain links TRBV27 with TRBJ2-5; TRBD1 agrees at 7 bases. Germline assignment: CDR1 MNHEY and CDR2 SMNVEV (reference sequence). The CDR3 extends over 16 amino acids. V shed 2 bases, J shed 4 bases, and the junction held 10 bases outside the gene matches. CDR3 protein: CASSLRKVGQLETQYF. The DNA for the CDR3 is TGTGCCAGCAGTTTACGAAAGGTGGGACAGCTAGAGACCCAGTACTTC.

The V call is TRBV21-1, the J call TRBJ2-1; the D call TRBD2 from the table was never checked on the DNA. TRBV21-1 is noted as a pseudogene. There are 17 residues in the CDR3. Written as DNA, the CDR3 is TGTGCCAGCAGCGACCAAGCGGTGGCCGAGTCCTACAATGAGCAGTTCTTC. Translation: CASSDQAVAESYNEQFF.

DNA of the CDR3: TGTGCCAGTAGTATAGACCTTAGCGGTGGACCCTACGAGCAGTACTTC. Translation: CASSIDLSGGPYEQYF. The rearrangement joins TRBV19 to TRBJ2-7, with D perhaps matching TRBD2 (6 bases). The V end lost 0 bases, the J end lost 2 bases, and 14 bases lay between the germline ends. CDR3 length: 16 amino acids. Germline V lookup: CDR1 LNHDA, CDR2 SQIVND (reference sequence).

The DNA for the CDR3 is TGCGCCAGCAGCTTGACCGGACAGGCAGCCACTGAAGCTTTCTTT. It encodes CASSLTGQAATEAFF. The chain is built from TRBV5-1 and TRBJ1-1; 7 bases are shared with TRBD1. The germline V gene has CDR1 SGHRS and CDR2 YFSETQ. This CDR3 comprises 15 residues. J lost 4 bases, V lost 1 base, and 7 bases had no gene match.

The rearrangement links TRBV20-1 to TRBJ2-7; D is perhaps TRBD1 (6 bases). CDR3 length: 15 residues. Germline V gene sequence: CDR1 DFQATT, CDR2 SNEGSKA (reference sequence). The V and J ends lost 3 bases and 1 base respectively, with 16 bases between them. CDR3 region: CSASSDSAGSYEQYF. The CDR3 coding sequence is TGCAGTGCTAGTTCGGACAGCGCAGGGTCCTACGAGCAGTACTTC.

This chain uses TRBV23-1 with TRBJ2-1; D assignment may be TRBD1 or TRBD2 (5 bases each). TRBV23-1 is classed as an ORF, of uncertain function. This CDR3 spans 17 amino acids. Trimming cost V 5 bases and J 4 bases, with 21 bases left between them. The CDR3 protein is CASSTPGAVTEYNEQFF. The CDR3, as DNA: TGCGCCAGCAGTACTCCCGGGGCGGTCACAGAATACAATGAGCAGTTCTTC.

The V and J genes are TRBV7-9 and TRBJ2-3; 16 bases match TRBD2. The CDR3 runs to 17 residues. Germline CDR1 is SEHNR and CDR2 is FQNEAQ (reference sequence). J was trimmed by 4 bases and V by 5 bases; bases with no gene match: 6. CDR3 coding DNA: TGTGCCAGCAGCCGTGGGACTAGCGGGAGGGAGGCAGATACGCAGTATTTT. Translated: CASSRGTSGREADTQYF.

The CDR3 coding sequence is TGTGCCAGCAGCTTAGCTTCCGACAGAGACTATGGCTACACCTTC. This encodes CASSLASDRDYGYTF. The chain combines TRBV7-6 with TRBJ1-2; D possibly corresponds to TRBD1 (5 bases). CDR3 length: 15 amino acids. Trimming removed 0 bases at V and 3 bases at J, with 11 bases between. Germline CDR1 reads SGHVS; CDR2 reads FNYEAQ.

The chain links TRBV15 to TRBJ2-2; 7 positions match TRBD1. This CDR3 comprises 16 residues. Trimming cost V 1 base and J 6 bases; bases outside gene matches: 8. CDR1 LNHNV and CDR2 YYDKDF come from the germline V gene (reference sequence). CDR3 coding DNA: TGTGCCACCAGCAGAGGGGCAGGACAGGCACCCGGGGAGCTGTTTTTT. Its translation: CATSRGAGQAPGELFF.

The CDR3 is CASRPTGHEAFF. The CDR3 coding sequence is TGTGCCAGCAGACCAACCGGGCACGAGGCTTTCTTT. This rearrangement joins TRBV6-5 to TRBJ1-1; no definite D call. V dropped 6 bases and J dropped 11 bases, with 16 bases sitting between them. Germline V lookup: CDR1 MNHEY, CDR2 SVGAGI. CDR3 length: 12 residues.

The CDR3 coding sequence is TGCGCCAGCAGCTTGGGAGCGGGGGGGCCAGAGACCCAGTACTTC. As protein: CASSLGAGGPETQYF. The chain is built from TRBV5-1 and TRBJ2-5; 10 positions agree with TRBD2. V was clipped by 0 bases and J by 4 bases; unmatched bases: 3. Germline V CDR1 and CDR2: SGHRS, YFSETQ. The CDR3 length is 15 residues.